This TCR beta chain was sequenced during a study of T cells in localized non-small cell lung cancer. This CDR3 is 15 amino acids long. The V and J ends lost 5 bases and 2 bases, in that order; junction bases with no gene match: 7. Per the germline V gene, CDR1 is MNHNY and CDR2 is SVGAGI (reference sequence). Repertoires were generated with immunoSEQ multiplex PCR, while TCRdb's copy carries only in-frame clones and drops some. The repertoire holds several thousand clones, with 90% to 95% as singletons. The source is a male donor at least 60 years old with stage II lung adenocarcinoma. The V call is TRBV6-6, the J call TRBJ2-7, with 9 bases lining up with TRBD2. Here the sequenced sample was peripheral blood mononuclear cells, taken before any cancer treatment. The CDR3 sequence: CASSATGGGAYEQYF. The CDR3 nucleotides read TGTGCCAGCAGTGCCACTGGCGGGGGGGCCTACGAGCAGTACTTC.